The clone carrying this TCR beta chain was seen many times. Its antigen is not known. The V segment lost 2 bases and the J segment 12 bases; nucleotides outside the gene matches: 9. Germline V lookup: CDR1 PRHDT, CDR2 FYEKMQ (reference sequence). This CDR3 comprises 15 residues. This sample is drawn from a study of T-cell reconstitution after alpha-beta-depleted transplantation in children. Study-wide results and caveats: Reportedly, alpha-beta T cells present about two months post-transplant originated from several hundred expanded clones of graft origin. Surviving recipient T cells and thymic progenitors accounted for the high day-60 TCRbeta diversity observed in some patients. Hyperexpanded clones declined; after one year, newly produced T cells mostly supplied diversity.

Unique molecular identifiers were used in preparing the TCRbeta library. TCRdb ran MiXCR on the PCR reads and lists one entry per CDR3 protein. The sample lists about 200,000 distinct CDR3 sequences; roughly 6.3% were seen once. The material sequenced was PBMCs, taken before TCRalphabeta/CD19-depleted stem cell transplant. The receptor was derived from a girl under two years old with combined immunodeficiency, due to receive a stem cell transplant. The gene calls are TRBV13 and TRBJ2-3; 12 positions agree with TRBD2. CDR3 sequence reads: CASSLPGLAGFHQYF. The CDR3 nucleotides are TGTGCCAGCAGCTTACCGGGACTAGCGGGCTTCCATCAGTATTTT. The entire variable domain, with the rest obtained from reference TRBV13 and TRBJ2-3, is as follows: AAGVIQSPRHLIKEKRETATLKCYPIPRHDTVYWYQQGPGQDPQFLISFYEKMQSDKGSIPDRFSAQQFSDYHSELNMSSLELGDSALYFCASSLPGLAGFHQYFGPGTRLTVL.